The T cell receptor (beta chain) described here comes from a study of blood T cell repertoires in COVID-19. Across the whole study: Cohort 3 donors counted as recovered after two negative PCRs, clearance, or resolved symptoms.

Original handling: Cell counts per sample came from amplifying reference gene primers. Only in-frame clones appear in the TCRdb table, and some are missing; sequencing was by immunoSEQ multiplex PCR. V and J calls and clone size come straight from that table; D and trimming were deduced from the DNA. The data hold a few hundred thousand clones, with about 90% observed a single time. Across over 20 US areas, participants ranged in age from roughly 18 to 95 years. The CDR3 is 13 amino acids. V lost 7 bases to trimming and J lost 4 bases; unmatched junction nucleotides: 4. Germline V lookup: CDR1 LGHDT, CDR2 YNNKEL (reference sequence).

The gene calls are TRBV3-1 (or the pseudogene TRBV3-2) and TRBJ1-1; 9 positions match TRBD1. What was sequenced was PBMCs or T cells enriched from blood (not recorded which). The clonotype comes from a man aged 40-50 years in a cohort exposed to, infected with or recovered from COVID-19 (not recorded which). CDR3: CASTKTGGTEAFF. The CDR3 DNA reads TGTGCCAGCACCAAGACAGGGGGCACTGAAGCTTTCTTT.